This entry lists 24 T cell receptor beta chains sequenced from one sample in a study of monozygotic twins with cystic fibrosis. Only in-frame clones appear in the TCRdb table, and some are missing; sequencing was by immunoSEQ multiplex PCR. The data hold around 20,000 clones, with about 90% observed a single time. The sequenced material came from blood. All receptors come from a girl aged 2 to 9 with cystic fibrosis.

This chain links TRBV5-1 with TRBJ2-1, with D possibly being TRBD1 (5 bases). Trimming took 0 bases from V and 15 from J, leaving 16 bases between them. CDR3 length equals 13 residues. The germline CDR1 and CDR2 sequences are SGHRS and YFSETQ. This CDR3 is CASSLAKGRSLFF. The CDR3 DNA reads TGCGCCAGCAGCTTGGCGAAGGGGCGCAGTTTGTTCTTC.

V and J are TRBV27 and TRBJ1-2; possibly TRBD1 for D (6 bases). The germline gives CDR1 MNHEY, CDR2 SMNVEV (reference sequence). The V end was cut by 2 bases, the J end by 3 bases, with 10 bases between. This CDR3 is built from 14 residues. Written as DNA, the CDR3 is TGTGCCAGCAGTTTACGGGAGGGGGACTATGGCTACACCTTC. It is translated as CASSLREGDYGYTF.

The chain joins TRBV29-1 to TRBJ2-3, with 10 bases identical to TRBD2. CDR1 SQVTM and CDR2 ANQGSEA come from the germline V gene. The V gene end was trimmed by 4 bases and the J gene end by 2 bases; junction bases not matched to a gene: 6. The CDR3 runs 15 residues. CDR3 nucleotides: TGCAGCGTTGTTTGGACTAGCGGAGACACAGATACGCAGTATTTT. Encoded protein: CSVVWTSGDTDTQYF.

V usage is TRBV6-1 and J usage is TRBJ1-2, with D unresolved. Germline assignment: CDR1 MNHNS and CDR2 SASEGT. The CDR3 spans 11 residues. V dropped 2 bases and J dropped 3 bases, with 1 base sitting between them. CDR3 sequence (DNA): TGTGCCAGCAGTGAACACTATGGCTACACCTTC. It translates to CASSEHYGYTF.

The CDR3 bases are TGCGCCAGCACGATGACGCGTGGCGGCCCCACTAACAATGAGCAGTTCTTC. Protein: CASTMTRGGPTNNEQFF. The chain recombines TRBV4-3 with TRBJ2-1; D gene ambiguous. This CDR3 spans 17 amino acids. Trimming pared 7 bases from V and 5 bases from J, leaving 24 bases between. Germline CDR1 reads LGHNA; CDR2 reads YSLEER.

V usage is TRBV4-2 and J usage is TRBJ2-3; unclear D gene. The ends were cut back, 2 bases at V and 5 bases at J, with 17 bases in the middle. The CDR3 is 16 residues long. The germline V gene has CDR1 LGHNA and CDR2 YNFKEQ. The CDR3 region is CASSQPPGPGVDTQYF. The CDR3 DNA reads as TGTGCCAGCAGCCAACCCCCGGGTCCTGGGGTAGATACGCAGTATTTT.

This chain connects TRBV6-1 to TRBJ1-4; 11 bases line up with TRBD1. J was trimmed by 8 bases and V by 6 bases; bases with no gene match: 5. Germline V gene data show CDR1 as MNHNS and CDR2 as SASEGT. The CDR3 loop spans 14 amino acids. CDR3 protein: CASRGTGGNEKLFF. CDR3 bases: TGTGCCAGCAGAGGGACAGGGGGTAACGAAAAACTGTTTTTT.

The genes are TRBV27 and TRBJ2-4; 7 bases are a match to TRBD1. Per the germline V gene, CDR1 is MNHEY and CDR2 is SMNVEV (reference sequence). V lost 2 bases and J lost 7; bases outside the gene matches: 8. This CDR3 comprises 15 residues. As DNA, the CDR3 is TGTGCCAGCAGTTTAAGAGGGGGCGCTGGGAACATTCAGTACTTC. Its protein is CASSLRGGAGNIQYF.

The rearrangement uses TRBV13 and TRBJ2-3, with D tentatively TRBD2 (5 bases). The CDR3 contains 17 residues. Between the trimmed V and J ends, which lost 1 base and 0 bases, there was a span of 14 bases. CDR1 is PRHDT and CDR2 is FYEKMQ in the germline V gene (reference sequence). The CDR3 bases are TGTGCCAGCAGCTTAGACCCGGGGTTCACGAGCACAGATACGCAGTATTTT. Translated: CASSLDPGFTSTDTQYF.

The chain is built from TRBV5-6 and TRBJ1-3; no reliable D call. Per germline, CDR1 SGHDT and CDR2 YYEEEE. Trimming removed 1 base from V and 1 base from J, with 6 bases in between. CDR3 size: 14 residues. CDR3 sequence reads: CASSLWVSGNTIYF. DNA for the CDR3: TGTGCCAGCAGCTTGTGGGTTTCTGGAAACACCATATATTTT.

In this sample, this clone turned up once. The rearrangement uses TRBV11-2 and TRBJ1-2; tentative D call: TRBD1 (6 bases). The CDR3 has 14 residues. Germline lookup yields CDR1 SGHAT and CDR2 FQNNGV. Trimming removed 5 bases from V and 4 bases from J, with 14 bases in between. CDR3 loop: CASSPRTEGYGYTF. The CDR3 DNA sequence: TGTGCCAGCAGCCCCCGGACAGAAGGCTATGGCTACACCTTC.

The V and J genes are TRBV18 and TRBJ2-7; tentatively, D is TRBD1 (6 bases). Germline V gene sequence: CDR1 KGHSH, CDR2 LQKENI. The CDR3 is made up of 15 amino acids. V lost 0 bases to trimming and J lost 2 bases, with 11 bases between them. CDR3 sequence reads: CASSPPSGVPYEQYF. CDR3 nucleotide sequence: TGTGCCAGCTCACCACCGTCAGGGGTACCCTACGAGCAGTACTTC.

The chain uses TRBV7-9 and TRBJ2-6, with D possibly being TRBD1 (6 bases). CDR1 SEHNR and CDR2 FQNEAQ come from the germline V gene (reference sequence). Trimming cost V 3 bases and J 1 base, with 7 bases left between them. The CDR3 length is 15 residues. CDR3 nucleotide sequence: TGTGCCAGCAGCTTCGACAGGTCTGGGGCCAACGTCCTGACTTTC. Translation: CASSFDRSGANVLTF.

The chain carries TRBV6-5 and TRBJ2-7; perhaps TRBD2 as D (6 bases). Germline loops: CDR1 MNHEY, CDR2 SVGAGI. The ends were cut back, 4 bases at V and 0 bases at J, with 10 bases in the middle. CDR3 length: 14 amino acids. The CDR3 bases are TGTGCCAGCAGTTGGCGGGGCAACTCCTACGAGCAGTACTTC. It is translated as CASSWRGNSYEQYF.

The rearrangement uses TRBV11-2 and TRBJ2-7; D remains unclear. Between the trimmed V and J ends, which lost 5 bases and 2 bases, there was a span of 7 bases. The CDR3 covers 12 residues. Germline lookup yields CDR1 SGHAT and CDR2 FQNNGV. In nucleotides, the CDR3 is TGTGCCAGCAGCCCAAACCCCTACGAGCAGTACTTC. This gives the protein CASSPNPYEQYF.

V gene TRBV5-5 combines with J gene TRBJ2-2, with 7 bases fitting TRBD2. The germline gives CDR1 SGHKS, CDR2 YYEKEE (reference sequence). The V and J ends lost 2 bases and 4 bases, in that order; junction bases with no gene match: 8. This CDR3 is 16 amino acids long. In DNA form, the CDR3 reads TGTGCCAGCAGCTTAATGGGCGGGAGAGGCACCGGGGAGCTGTTTTTT. As protein: CASSLMGGRGTGELFF. Full variable domain (outside the CDR3, taken from reference TRBV5-5 and TRBJ2-2): DAGVTQSPTHLIKTRGQQVTLRCSPISGHKSVSWYQQVLGQGPQFIFQYYEKEERGRGNFPDRFSARQFPNYSSELNVNALLLGDSALYLCASSLMGGRGTGELFFGEGSRLTVL.

Note on this clone: Its ends do not fully match the called genes, so a read error is possible. The chain joins TRBV10-2 to TRBJ2-6; 8 positions agree with TRBD1. This CDR3 contains 19 residues. Germline values: CDR1 WSHSY, CDR2 SAAADI. The CDR3 protein is CASSELSGGQAPGANVLTF. CDR3 nucleotides: TGCGCCAGCAGTGAGCTTAGTGGGGGACAGGCCCCTGGAGCCAACGTCCTGACTTTC.

J is TRBJ1-1 and V is TRBV30; D gene unclear. The V gene lost 0 bases and the J gene lost 2 bases, with 7 bases spanning the gap. The CDR3 is 13 amino acids. Germline CDR1 GTSNPN, CDR2 SVGIG (reference sequence). The CDR3 region is CAWSVMENTEAFF. CDR3 DNA sequence: TGTGCCTGGAGTGTAATGGAAAACACTGAAGCTTTCTTT.

This chain joins TRBV9 and TRBJ1-4; 9 bases fit TRBD1. With 3 bases clipped from V and 7 bases from J, the junction kept 4 bases outside the gene matches. CDR1 and CDR2 from the germline V gene are SGDLS and YYNGEE. CDR3 length equals 14 residues. CDR3 coding DNA: TGTGCCAGCAGCGCCACAGGGGGCCGTGAAAAACTGTTTTTT. Protein: CASSATGGREKLFF.

The V and J genes are TRBV19 and TRBJ2-7; D tentatively fits TRBD1 or TRBD2 (5 bases each). Trimming shortened V by 5 bases and J by 0 bases, and 17 bases separated the two germline ends. CDR3 size: 16 residues. Germline CDR1 LNHDA, CDR2 SQIVND (reference sequence). In nucleotides, the CDR3 is TGTGCCAGTAGTCTCTCCCCGGGACGGAGCTCCTACGAGCAGTACTTC. Translated, it gives CASSLSPGRSSYEQYF.

This clone was counted between two and nine times. The V call is TRBV6-1, the J call TRBJ1-5; D gene unclear. Trimming pared 4 bases from V and 4 bases from J, leaving 2 bases between. CDR3 length equals 11 residues. The germline V gene encodes CDR1 MNHNS and CDR2 SASEGT. In DNA, the CDR3 is TGTGCCAGCAGTGCTAATCAGCCCCAGCATTTT. Its protein product is CASSANQPQHF.

This clone was seen only a few times. The chain combines TRBV18 with TRBJ1-1; D is unresolved. The CDR3 sequence is 17 residues long. CDR1 and CDR2 (germline): KGHSH, LQKENI. V lost 3 bases, J lost 1 base, and 18 bases lay in between. CDR3 sequence reads: CASSPLLLRAGNTEAFF. The DNA of the CDR3 is TGTGCCAGCTCACCTTTACTTTTGAGGGCGGGGAACACTGAAGCTTTCTTT.

The V gene is TRBV5-1, the J gene TRBJ2-3, with 15 bases lining up with TRBD2. The CDR3 extends over 19 amino acids. Germline V CDR1 and CDR2: SGHRS, YFSETQ. After removal of 0 bases from V and 5 bases from J, the junction contained 10 bases not matched to a gene. The CDR3 spells CASSLGGLAGGPSRDTQYF. DNA of the CDR3: TGCGCCAGCAGCTTGGGGGGACTAGCGGGAGGCCCCTCTAGAGATACGCAGTATTTT. Full variable domain (rest looked up from reference TRBV5-1 and TRBJ2-3): KAGVTQTPRYLIKTRGQQVTLSCSPISGHRSVSWYQQTPGQGLQFLFEYFSETQRNKGNFPGRFSGRQFSNSRSEMNVSTLELGDSALYLCASSLGGLAGGPSRDTQYFGPGTRLTVL.

V is TRBV27 and J is TRBJ2-3; TRBD2 matches at 9 bases. The germline CDR1 and CDR2 sequences are MNHEY and SMNVEV (reference sequence). Germline trimming cut 5 bases from V and 0 bases from J; bases unmatched to any gene: 6. CDR3 length equals 16 residues. The CDR3 DNA is TGTGCCAGCAGTCTGCGACTAGCGGCAAGCACAGATACGCAGTATTTT. As protein: CASSLRLAASTDTQYF.